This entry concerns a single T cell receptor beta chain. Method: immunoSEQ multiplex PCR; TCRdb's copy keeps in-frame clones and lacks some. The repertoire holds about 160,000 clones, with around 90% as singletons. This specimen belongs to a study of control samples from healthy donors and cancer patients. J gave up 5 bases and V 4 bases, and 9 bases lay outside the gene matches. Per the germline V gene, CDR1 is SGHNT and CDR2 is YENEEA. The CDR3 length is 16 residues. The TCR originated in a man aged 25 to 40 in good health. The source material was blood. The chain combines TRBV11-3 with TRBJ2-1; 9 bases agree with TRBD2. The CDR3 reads CASSSVGREGNNEQFF. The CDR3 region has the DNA TGTGCCAGCAGCTCAGTAGGGCGGGAGGGGAACAATGAGCAGTTCTTC.